Following are 20 T cell receptor beta chains from one sample sequenced in a study of blood T cell repertoires in COVID-19. This table comes from immunoSEQ multiplex PCR, and its TCRdb copy is limited to in-frame clones, with some not included. This table has around 250,000 clones, roughly nine tenths appearing once. Sequenced input: peripheral blood. Receptors were obtained from a middle-aged man with active or convalescent COVID-19.

In DNA, the CDR3 is TGTGCCAGCAGCCTTAGAGGCCTCAAACCCGCCACAGATACGCAGTATTTT. Encoded protein: CASSLRGLKPATDTQYF. The gene calls are TRBV9 and TRBJ2-3; D gene uncertain. This CDR3 has 17 residues. Per germline, CDR1 SGDLS and CDR2 YYNGEE. Trimming stripped 4 bases from V and 2 bases from J, with 20 bases between.

CDR3 sequence (DNA): TGTGCCAGTAGTACTCTAGCGGGGGTTGCTGGGGCCAACGTCCTGACTTTC. Its translation is CASSTLAGVAGANVLTF. The chain employs TRBV19 and TRBJ2-6; TRBD2 matches at 10 bases. V was pared by 4 bases and J by 2 bases, with 5 bases of the junction left unmatched. This CDR3 has 17 residues. The germline V gene has CDR1 LNHDA and CDR2 SQIVND (reference sequence).

The chain recombines TRBV7-2 with TRBJ2-3; 8 nucleotides align to TRBD2. J lost 2 bases, V lost 4 bases, and 8 bases had no gene match. The CDR3 loop spans 16 amino acids. CDR1 is SGHTA, CDR2 FQGNSA, per germline. The CDR3 DNA is TGTGCCAGCAGCTCGGGGGGGCCGGGTATCACAGATACGCAGTATTTT. As protein: CASSSGGPGITDTQYF.

The chain combines TRBV20-1 with TRBJ2-7, with D hard to call. The germline V and J ends were trimmed by 6 bases and 5 bases, with 11 bases remaining between them. This CDR3 region has 11 residues. Germline-derived CDR1 and CDR2 are DFQATT and SNEGSKA (reference sequence). For the CDR3, the DNA is TGCAGTGCCTGGCTGGCCAACGAGCAGTACTTC. Translated, it gives CSAWLANEQYF.

Points on this clone: Other DNA sequences of this sample code for an identical CDR3. The genes are TRBV9 and TRBJ1-6, with D perhaps TRBD1 (6 bases). CDR3 length: 14 amino acids. Germline V gene lookup returns CDR1 SGDLS and CDR2 YYNGEE. V shed 4 bases and J shed 6 bases, with 11 bases lying between them. DNA of the CDR3: TGTGCCAGCAGCTCCCCAGGGGTTAATTCACCCCTCCACTTT. The encoded protein is CASSSPGVNSPLHF.

This clone has a single count. The chain combines TRBV3-1 (or the pseudogene TRBV3-2) with TRBJ2-7, with 8 nucleotides matching TRBD1. The CDR3 is made up of 16 amino acids. The germline V gene encodes CDR1 LGHDT and CDR2 YNNKEL (reference sequence). V shed 4 bases and J 4 bases; nucleotides not matched to a gene: 12. CDR3 sequence reads: CASSPPLATGEYEQYF. The CDR3 coding sequence is TGTGCCAGCAGCCCCCCCTTGGCGACAGGGGAATACGAGCAGTACTTC.

The rearrangement joins TRBV3-1 (or the pseudogene TRBV3-2) to TRBJ2-7, with TRBD1 matching over 10 bases. The CDR3 totals 15 residues. CDR1 and CDR2 (germline): LGHDT, YNNKEL (reference sequence). The ends lost 5 bases at V and 7 bases at J; junction bases unmatched: 11. The CDR3 sequence is CASSMLGTGAREQYF. The CDR3 bases are TGTGCCAGCAGCATGCTCGGGACAGGGGCTCGTGAGCAGTACTTC.

The rearrangement links TRBV7-6 to TRBJ2-2; 8 nucleotides agree with TRBD1. The germline gives CDR1 SGHVS, CDR2 FNYEAQ. This CDR3 comprises 16 residues. V lost 4 bases, J lost 0 bases, and 4 bases stayed unmatched. This CDR3 is CASSSQGAPNTGELFF. In DNA form, the CDR3 reads TGTGCCAGCAGCTCCCAGGGGGCCCCGAACACCGGGGAGCTGTTTTTT.

The V gene is TRBV3-1 (or the pseudogene TRBV3-2), the J gene TRBJ2-2; 7 bases are a match to TRBD2. J lost 0 bases, V lost 3 bases, and 4 bases had no gene match. Germline V gene sequence: CDR1 LGHDT, CDR2 YNNKEL (reference sequence). This CDR3 region has 16 residues. The CDR3 DNA is TGTGCCAGCAGCCAGTTAGCGGGCGCGAACACCGGGGAGCTGTTTTTT. It codes for CASSQLAGANTGELFF.

This clone occurred once. The chain carries TRBV19 and TRBJ1-1, with D maybe TRBD1 (5 bases). The V end lost 7 bases, the J end lost 5 bases, and 20 bases lay between the germline ends. The germline V gene has CDR1 LNHDA and CDR2 SQIVND (reference sequence). CDR3 length: 15 residues. The DNA for the CDR3 is TGTGCCAGTACCCTGGGGGGGAGGGTAGGGACTGAAGCTTTCTTT. It is translated as CASTLGGRVGTEAFF. The variable domain in full, completed from reference TRBV19 and TRBJ1-1, reads DGGITQSPKYLFRKEGQNVTLSCEQNLNHDAMYWYRQDPGQGLRLIYYSQIVNDFQKGDIAEGYSVSREKKESFPLTVTSAQKNPTAFYLCASTLGGRVGTEAFFGQGTRLTVV.

The chain couples TRBV5-5 to TRBJ1-2; 7 bases are shared with TRBD1. CDR3 length: 14 residues. Per germline, CDR1 SGHKS and CDR2 YYEKEE (reference sequence). V shed 5 bases, J shed 3 bases, and the junction held 7 bases outside the gene matches. The CDR3: CASSNRDSYYGYTF. CDR3 in DNA: TGTGCCAGCAGTAACCGGGACAGCTACTATGGCTACACCTTC.

The rearrangement joins TRBV20-1 to TRBJ1-5; D unclear. V dropped 3 bases and J dropped 4 bases, with 7 bases sitting between them. This CDR3 is built from 12 residues. The germline gives CDR1 DFQATT, CDR2 SNEGSKA (reference sequence). The CDR3 spells CSASSVNQPQHF. The CDR3 region has the DNA TGCAGTGCTAGTTCGGTAAATCAGCCCCAGCATTTT.

The chain recombines TRBV27 with TRBJ2-5, with 7 bases matching TRBD1. The V segment lost 6 bases and the J segment 1 base; nucleotides outside the gene matches: 8. CDR1 is MNHEY and CDR2 is SMNVEV in the germline V gene (reference sequence). This CDR3 contains 15 residues. The CDR3 region is CASSLEGDSQETQYF. The CDR3 DNA reads as TGTGCCAGCAGCCTAGAAGGGGACAGCCAAGAGACCCAGTACTTC.

The CDR3 loop reads CASSLAGTGAGYEQYF. The CDR3 DNA sequence: TGCGCCAGCAGCTTGGCCGGGACAGGGGCGGGCTACGAGCAGTACTTC. The chain uses TRBV5-1 and TRBJ2-7, with 10 nucleotides matching TRBD1. Germline lookup yields CDR1 SGHRS and CDR2 YFSETQ. Trimming removed 0 bases from V and 3 bases from J; junction bases left unmatched: 6. This CDR3 has 16 amino acids.

V usage is TRBV9 and J usage is TRBJ1-1; D perhaps matches TRBD1 (5 bases). V lost 4 bases, J lost 1 base, and 17 bases lay in between. Per germline, CDR1 SGDLS and CDR2 YYNGEE. The CDR3 sequence is 16 residues long. Here the CDR3 DNA reads TGTGCCAGCAGCCCCCGGCCGGAGGGGTGGAACACTGAAGCTTTCTTT. Amino acids: CASSPRPEGWNTEAFF.

The genes are TRBV9 and TRBJ2-3, with 10 bases aligning to TRBD2. Losses at the gene ends were 0 bases for V and 5 bases for J; bases not matched to a gene: 6. This CDR3 has 16 residues. Looked up from germline, CDR1 is SGDLS and CDR2 is YYNGEE. CDR3 region: CASSVGSGGALDTQYF. The CDR3 DNA sequence: TGTGCCAGCAGCGTAGGAAGCGGGGGGGCCTTAGATACGCAGTATTTT.

J is TRBJ1-5 and V is TRBV19; D might be TRBD1 (5 bases). The ends were cut back, 10 bases at V and 3 bases at J, with 16 bases in the middle. The germline V gene encodes CDR1 LNHDA and CDR2 SQIVND (reference sequence). The CDR3 spans 14 residues. CDR3 DNA: TGTGCCACCTCCCTGACAGTAGACAATCAGCCCCAGCATTTT. Its translation: CATSLTVDNQPQHF.

This clone was found once. J is TRBJ2-5 and V is TRBV30, with 9 bases lining up with TRBD1. This CDR3 is built from 16 residues. CDR1 and CDR2 from the germline V gene are GTSNPN and SVGIG (reference sequence). The junction had 15 bases not matched to a gene; V was cut back by 0 bases and J by 10 bases. The CDR3 bases are TGTGCCTGGAGTGTAAGGTGGACAGGGGCCCCGTATAGCCAGTACTTC. Its protein product is CAWSVRWTGAPYSQYF.

The rearrangement joins TRBV9 to TRBJ2-5; 16 nucleotides agree with TRBD2. The J segment lost 5 bases and the V segment lost 0 bases, leaving 7 bases of the junction unmatched. This CDR3 has 18 amino acids. In germline, CDR1 is SGDLS, CDR2 YYNGEE. The CDR3, as DNA: TGTGCCAGCAGCGTAGGCGGGACTAGCGGGGGGGCCCAGGAGACCCAGTACTTC. Protein sequence: CASSVGGTSGGAQETQYF.

The chain has TRBV28 and TRBJ2-7; possible D gene TRBD1, 5 bases. Germline CDR1 and CDR2: MDHEN and SYDVKM. The CDR3 length is 12 residues. Trimming took 2 bases from V and 4 from J, leaving 6 bases between them. DNA of the CDR3: TGTGCCAGCAGTTTAGACAGATACGAGCAGTACTTC. Amino acid sequence: CASSLDRYEQYF.